This passage covers 28 T cell receptor beta chains from one sample sequenced in a study of graft-versus-host responses after intestinal transplantation. Using immunoSEQ multiplex PCR, the repertoire was profiled, and TCRdb retains in-frame clones only, with some absent. This sample has fewer than 50,000 clones, with more than 85% found just once. The specimen was PBMCs, collected 524 days after transplant. The receptors come from a human patient who received an intestinal transplant, so some T cells may come from the graft donor.

The chain couples TRBV28 to TRBJ2-3, with unresolved D. Germline V gives CDR1 MDHEN, CDR2 SYDVKM. CDR3 length: 15 residues. V was pared by 6 bases and J by 0 bases, with 13 bases between. Here the CDR3 DNA reads TGTGCCAGCAGCGCCCAGAGTGGTAGCACAGATACGCAGTATTTT. It codes for CASSAQSGSTDTQYF.

This rearrangement joins TRBV27 to TRBJ2-1; 7 nucleotides align to TRBD2. The CDR3 length is 17 residues. In germline, CDR1 is MNHEY, CDR2 SMNVEV (reference sequence). With V trimmed by 1 base and J by 3 bases, 9 bases remained unmatched. The CDR3 DNA reads TGTGCCAGCAGTTTATTATCCCCCGGACTAGGCTACAATGAGCAGTTCTTC. Residues: CASSLLSPGLGYNEQFF.

The chain combines TRBV25-1 with TRBJ2-3, with D maybe TRBD1 (6 bases). V shed 0 bases and J shed 0 bases, with 10 bases lying between them. The CDR3 consists of 16 residues. Germline CDR1 reads MGHDK; CDR2 reads SYGVNS. CDR3 residues: CASSEYRGSSTDTQYF. The DNA for the CDR3 is TGTGCCAGCAGTGAATACAGGGGAAGTAGCACAGATACGCAGTATTTT.

This clone was observed once. The rearrangement uses TRBV7-9 and TRBJ2-7; D remains ambiguous. V shed 8 bases and J shed 5 bases, with 13 bases lying between them. This CDR3 region has 12 residues. The germline CDR1 and CDR2 sequences are SEHNR and FQNEAQ (reference sequence). In DNA form, the CDR3 reads TGTGCCAGCGCCGCCTTCCGAGACGAGCAGTACTTC. It translates to CASAAFRDEQYF.

This chain links TRBV19 with TRBJ2-7; D gene uncertain. Trimming removed 1 base at V and 0 bases at J, with 7 bases between. Germline CDR1 reads LNHDA; CDR2 reads SQIVND (reference sequence). The CDR3 is made up of 14 amino acids. The CDR3 DNA reads TGTGCCAGTAGTATAGGGGGTGACTCCTACGAGCAGTACTTC. Translation gives CASSIGGDSYEQYF.

The rearrangement uses TRBV5-1 and TRBJ2-7, with D unresolved. Germline V gene data show CDR1 as SGHRS and CDR2 as YFSETQ. The CDR3 runs to 15 residues. Trimming cost V 0 bases and J 0 bases, with 10 bases left between them. CDR3 nucleotides: TGCGCCAGCAGCTTGGGGCTGGCCCCCTCCTACGAGCAGTACTTC. This codes for CASSLGLAPSYEQYF. Looking up the rest from reference TRBV5-1 and TRBJ2-7 gives the full variable domain: KAGVTQTPRYLIKTRGQQVTLSCSPISGHRSVSWYQQTPGQGLQFLFEYFSETQRNKGNFPGRFSGRQFSNSRSEMNVSTLELGDSALYLCASSLGLAPSYEQYFGPGTRLTVT.

The chain uses TRBV9 and TRBJ2-1, with a weak D call TRBD1 (6 bases). Per germline, CDR1 SGDLS and CDR2 YYNGEE. The length of the CDR3 is 16 residues. With 0 bases removed from V and 6 bases from J, the gap between germline ends came to 16 bases. The CDR3 loop reads CASSVEGPTGINEQFF. The CDR3, as DNA: TGTGCCAGCAGCGTAGAGGGACCTACAGGGATCAATGAGCAGTTCTTC.

The rearrangement uses TRBV15 and TRBJ2-4; no clear D. Trimming took off 3 bases at V and 1 base at J, with 10 bases between the two ends. This CDR3 is 15 amino acids long. Germline values: CDR1 LNHNV, CDR2 YYDKDF (reference sequence). CDR3: CATSRASFAKNIQYF. CDR3 bases: TGTGCCACCAGCAGGGCTAGTTTCGCCAAAAACATTCAGTACTTC. Based on the CDR3 plus reference TRBV15 and TRBJ2-4, the full variable domain is DAMVIQNPRYQVTQFGKPVTLSCSQTLNHNVMYWYQQKSSQAPKLLFHYYDKDFNNEADTPDNFQSRRPNTSFCFLDIRSPGLGDTAMYLCATSRASFAKNIQYFGAGTRLSVL.

The J gene is TRBJ2-7, the V gene TRBV6-5; 9 positions agree with TRBD1. Per germline, CDR1 MNHEY and CDR2 SVGAGI. The CDR3 sequence is 15 residues long. Losses at the gene ends were 6 bases for V and 3 bases for J; bases not matched to a gene: 9. This CDR3 reads CASSVAGTGIYEQYF. The DNA of the CDR3 is TGTGCCAGCAGCGTAGCCGGGACAGGGATCTACGAGCAGTACTTC.

The V and J genes are TRBV7-2 and TRBJ1-3; D is uncertain. The CDR3 is 16 residues long. Germline CDR1 reads SGHTA; CDR2 reads FQGNSA. V was shortened by 0 bases and J by 0 bases, with 9 bases between the two germline ends. The CDR3 is CASSLAATRSGNTIYF. Here the CDR3 DNA reads TGTGCCAGCAGCTTAGCTGCGACGCGCTCTGGAAACACCATATATTTT.

The CDR3 region is CASILTGSNQPQHF. CDR3 nucleotides: TGTGCCAGCATCTTAACAGGTAGCAATCAGCCCCAGCATTTT. The rearrangement links TRBV28 to TRBJ1-5; tentative D call: TRBD1 (5 bases). This CDR3 spans 14 amino acids. V lost 7 bases, J lost 0 bases, and 10 bases lay in between. From germline, CDR1 is MDHEN and CDR2 SYDVKM. The full variable domain, its missing parts supplied by reference TRBV28 and TRBJ1-5, is DVKVTQSSRYLVKRTGEKVFLECVQDMDHENMFWYRQDPGLGLRLIYFSYDVKMKEKGDIPEGYSVSREKKERFSLILESASTNQTSMYLCASILTGSNQPQHFGDGTRLSIL.

This sequence joins TRBV6-1 and TRBJ2-7; the D gene is possibly TRBD2 (6 bases). The V gene lost 10 bases and the J gene lost 0 bases, with 13 bases spanning the gap. The CDR3 length is 13 residues. The V gene's germline CDR1 is MNHNS and CDR2 SASEGT. CDR3 loop: CANGGSSSYEQYF. CDR3 in DNA: TGTGCCAACGGGGGTAGTTCCTCCTACGAGCAGTACTTC.

The chain employs TRBV9 and TRBJ2-3; D may be TRBD2 (6 bases). The CDR3 length is 15 residues. CDR1 and CDR2 from the germline V gene are SGDLS and YYNGEE. V dropped 3 bases and J dropped 0 bases, with 11 bases sitting between them. The CDR3 loop is CASSEGSGSTDTQYF. The CDR3 DNA sequence: TGTGCCAGCAGCGAGGGGAGCGGGAGCACAGATACGCAGTATTTT.

This chain links TRBV28 with TRBJ2-2; TRBD2 matches at 8 bases. The CDR3 runs to 16 residues. The germline V gene encodes CDR1 MDHEN and CDR2 SYDVKM. After removal of 6 bases from V and 3 bases from J, the junction contained 9 bases not matched to a gene. The CDR3 loop is CASRPPTSDDTGELFF. The CDR3 nucleotides are TGTGCCAGCAGGCCACCGACTAGCGACGACACCGGGGAGCTGTTTTTT. Complete variable domain (other parts from reference TRBV28 and TRBJ2-2): DVKVTQSSRYLVKRTGEKVFLECVQDMDHENMFWYRQDPGLGLRLIYFSYDVKMKEKGDIPEGYSVSREKKERFSLILESASTNQTSMYLCASRPPTSDDTGELFFGEGSRLTVL.

The chain carries TRBV28 and TRBJ1-1; tentative D call: TRBD1 (5 bases). Per the germline V gene, CDR1 is MDHEN and CDR2 is SYDVKM. The CDR3 sequence is 16 residues long. Trimming pared 2 bases from V and 0 bases from J, leaving 13 bases between. The DNA of the CDR3 is TGTGCCAGCAGTTTAGCCCCCGACAGCTTGAACACTGAAGCTTTCTTT. Its protein is CASSLAPDSLNTEAFF.

V usage is TRBV6-5 and J usage is TRBJ1-2; TRBD1 matches at 7 bases. There are 13 residues in the CDR3. V was clipped by 6 bases and J by 4 bases; unmatched bases: 5. CDR1 is MNHEY, CDR2 SVGAGI, per germline. The CDR3 DNA sequence: TGTGCCAGCAGCCTGGGACAGTTCTATGGCTACACCTTC. It translates to CASSLGQFYGYTF.

This chain links TRBV7-9 with TRBJ2-7; D uncertain. The length of the CDR3 is 13 residues. Germline V gene lookup returns CDR1 SEHNR and CDR2 FQNEAQ (reference sequence). Trimming left V 1 base short and J 5 bases short, with 9 bases between. CDR3 amino acids: CASSLGTTNEQYF. As DNA, the CDR3 is TGTGCCAGCAGCTTAGGTACGACGAACGAGCAGTACTTC. The full variable domain, rest sourced from reference TRBV7-9 and TRBJ2-7, is DTGVSQNPRHKITKRGQNVTFRCDPISEHNRLYWYRQTLGQGPEFLTYFQNEAQLEKSRLLSDRFSAERPKGSFSTLEIQRTEQGDSAMYLCASSLGTTNEQYFGPGTRLTVT.

This sequence joins TRBV9 and TRBJ2-3; D is perhaps TRBD1 (6 bases). The CDR3 totals 14 residues. From germline, CDR1 is SGDLS and CDR2 YYNGEE. Between the trimmed V and J ends, which lost 1 base and 11 bases, there was a span of 17 bases. The CDR3 DNA reads as TGTGCCAGCAGCGTATCAGGGGCCACGTCTTTGCAGTATTTT. This translates into CASSVSGATSLQYF.

The chain couples TRBV5-1 to TRBJ2-1; D gene unclear. The V end was cut by 4 bases, the J end by 8 bases, with 13 bases between. Per the germline V gene, CDR1 is SGHRS and CDR2 is YFSETQ. This CDR3 has 13 residues. The DNA of the CDR3 is TGCGCCAGCAGCAGGGTCGAGGCCTATGAGCAGTTCTTC. Its translation is CASSRVEAYEQFF.

CDR3 region: CASSIQAGRGFQETQYF. CDR3 nucleotide sequence: TGTGCCAGTAGTATACAGGCAGGGAGGGGGTTTCAAGAGACCCAGTACTTC. The rearrangement links TRBV19 to TRBJ2-5; weak D call: TRBD2 (7 bases). In germline, CDR1 is LNHDA, CDR2 SQIVND (reference sequence). The CDR3 has 17 residues. V was trimmed by 2 bases and J by 2 bases, leaving 18 bases between them. Looking up the rest from reference TRBV19 and TRBJ2-5 gives the full variable domain: DGGITQSPKYLFRKEGQNVTLSCEQNLNHDAMYWYRQDPGQGLRLIYYSQIVNDFQKGDIAEGYSVSREKKESFPLTVTSAQKNPTAFYLCASSIQAGRGFQETQYFGPGTRLLVL.

The chain couples TRBV29-1 to TRBJ2-1, with 12 nucleotides matching TRBD2. The CDR3 totals 15 residues. Germline CDR1 reads SQVTM; CDR2 reads ANQGSEA. Germline trimming cut 5 bases from V and 5 bases from J; bases unmatched to any gene: 7. The DNA for the CDR3 is TGCAGCGTTTTGGGACTAGCGGGCCGTCACAATGAGCAGTTCTTC. Translated: CSVLGLAGRHNEQFF.

The chain employs TRBV5-6 and TRBJ2-7; TRBD1 is a possible D gene (5 bases). The CDR3 consists of 13 residues. With 5 bases removed from V and 3 bases from J, the gap between germline ends came to 12 bases. From germline, CDR1 is SGHDT and CDR2 YYEEEE. CDR3 bases: TGTGCCAGCAGTCAAGACAGCCTCTACGAGCAGTACTTC. This codes for CASSQDSLYEQYF.

The chain has TRBV6-1 and TRBJ1-1; no definite D call. The CDR3 runs to 14 residues. Deletions cut 4 bases from V and 0 bases from J, with 9 bases between. Germline loops: CDR1 MNHNS, CDR2 SASEGT. The CDR3 loop reads CASSVGLLNTEAFF. As DNA, the CDR3 is TGTGCCAGCAGTGTAGGGCTTCTGAACACTGAAGCTTTCTTT.

The gene calls are TRBV14 and TRBJ2-7; 7 bases line up with TRBD1. Germline CDR1 and CDR2: SGHDN and FVKESK. The CDR3 contains 15 residues. V lost 5 bases and J lost 2; bases outside the gene matches: 9. The CDR3 is CASSSGQARTYEQYF. CDR3 nucleotide sequence: TGTGCCAGCAGCTCCGGACAGGCCCGTACCTACGAGCAGTACTTC.

The chain carries TRBV11-2 and TRBJ1-5; no reliable D call. The CDR3 totals 14 residues. Germline values: CDR1 SGHAT, CDR2 FQNNGV. V was trimmed by 1 base and J by 1 base, leaving 5 bases between them. The CDR3, as DNA: TGTGCCAGCAGCTTAGGAGGCAGCAATCAGCCCCAGCATTTT. Protein product: CASSLGGSNQPQHF.

V is TRBV7-8 and J is TRBJ2-1, with 13 bases matching TRBD2. Germline V gene sequence: CDR1 SGHVS, CDR2 FQNEAQ. This CDR3 is built from 15 residues. Losses at the gene ends were 4 bases for V and 3 bases for J; bases not matched to a gene: 0. The CDR3 here is CASSWTSGSYNEQFF. Written as DNA, the CDR3 is TGTGCCAGCAGCTGGACTAGCGGGAGCTACAATGAGCAGTTCTTC.

The chain recombines TRBV9 with TRBJ1-4; no clear D gene. This CDR3 has 17 residues. With 3 bases removed from V and 7 bases from J, the gap between germline ends came to 22 bases. The germline CDR1 and CDR2 sequences are SGDLS and YYNGEE. CDR3 DNA sequence: TGTGCCAGCAGCGCTCGAGAGACTCCTCTGGGTCCTGAAAAACTGTTTTTT. It translates to CASSARETPLGPEKLFF. Combining the CDR3 with reference TRBV9 and TRBJ1-4 gives the whole variable domain DSGVTQTPKHLITATGQRVTLRCSPRSGDLSVYWYQQSLDQGLQFLIQYYNGEERAKGNILERFSAQQFPDLHSELNLSSLELGDSALYFCASSARETPLGPEKLFFGSGTQLSVL.

The chain couples TRBV30 to TRBJ1-6, with a weak D call TRBD1 (6 bases). Between the trimmed V and J ends, which lost 1 base and 10 bases, there was a span of 14 bases. The CDR3 runs 14 residues. Germline V gene sequence: CDR1 GTSNPN, CDR2 SVGIG (reference sequence). The CDR3, as DNA: TGTGCCTGGAGTGCCGGGGGGACACGGTCACCCCTCCACTTT. Encoded protein: CAWSAGGTRSPLHF.